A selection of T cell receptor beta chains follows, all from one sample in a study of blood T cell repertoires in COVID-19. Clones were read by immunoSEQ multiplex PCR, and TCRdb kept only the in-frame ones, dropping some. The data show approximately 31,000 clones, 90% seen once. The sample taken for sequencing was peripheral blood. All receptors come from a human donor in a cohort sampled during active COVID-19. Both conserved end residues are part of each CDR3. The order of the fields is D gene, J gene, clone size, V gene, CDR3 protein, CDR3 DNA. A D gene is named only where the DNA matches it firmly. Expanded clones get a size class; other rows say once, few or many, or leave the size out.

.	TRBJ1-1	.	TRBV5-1	CASSLAGRGMNTEAFF	TGCGCCAGCAGCTTGGCCGGGAGGGGGATGAACACTGAAGCTTTCTTT
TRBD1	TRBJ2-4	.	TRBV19	CASSSQLTGVKNIQYF	TGTGCCAGTAGTTCCCAATTAACAGGGGTCAAAAACATTCAGTACTTC
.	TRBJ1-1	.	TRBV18	CASSKQGNTEAFF	TGTGCCAGCTCAAAACAGGGGAACACTGAAGCTTTCTTT
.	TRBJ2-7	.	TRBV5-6	CASSLGGNDEQYF	TGTGCCAGCAGCTTGGGAGGGAATGACGAGCAGTACTTC
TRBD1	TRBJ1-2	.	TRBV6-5	CASTGQGGLNYGYTF	TGTGCCAGCACGGGACAGGGGGGCCTTAACTATGGCTACACCTTC
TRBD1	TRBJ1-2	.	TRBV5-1	CASSHDRGYGYTF	TGCGCCAGCAGCCACGACAGGGGTTATGGCTACACCTTC
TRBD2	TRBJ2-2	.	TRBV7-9	CASSWGGTGELFF	TGTGCCAGCAGCTGGGGGGGCACCGGGGAGCTGTTTTTT
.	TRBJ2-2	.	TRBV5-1	CASTTRSTGELFF	TGCGCCAGCACGACTAGGTCCACCGGGGAGCTGTTTTTT
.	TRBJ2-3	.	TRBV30	CAWSVLADTQYF	TGTGCCTGGAGTGTACTGGCAGATACGCAGTATTTT
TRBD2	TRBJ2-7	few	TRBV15	CATTRTSGSREQYF	TGTGCCACCACTCGGACTAGCGGGAGCCGCGAGCAGTACTTC
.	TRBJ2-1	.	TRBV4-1	CASSQSTYNEQFF	TGCGCCAGCAGCCAATCCACTTACAATGAGCAGTTCTTC
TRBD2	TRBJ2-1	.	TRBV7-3	CASSLQAGSHNEQFF	TGTGCCAGCAGCTTACAAGCGGGATCTCACAATGAGCAGTTCTTC
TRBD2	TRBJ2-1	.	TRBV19	CASSMAAGLAGWGNEQFF	TGTGCCAGTAGTATGGCAGCAGGGCTAGCGGGATGGGGGAATGAGCAGTTCTTC
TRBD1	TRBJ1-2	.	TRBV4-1	CASSLSPGTGSNYGYTF	TGCGCCAGCAGCCTCTCACCTGGGACAGGGTCTAACTATGGCTACACCTTC
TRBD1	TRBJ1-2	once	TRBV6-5	CASRQQGVGEGYTF	TGTGCCAGCAGACAACAGGGGGTAGGTGAAGGCTACACCTTC
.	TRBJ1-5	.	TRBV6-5	CASSRGEGNQPQHF	TGTGCCAGCAGCAGGGGCGAGGGCAATCAGCCCCAGCATTTT
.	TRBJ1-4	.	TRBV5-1	CASKRGGSTNEKLFF	TGCGCCAGCAAACGAGGGGGTTCAACTAATGAAAAACTGTTTTTT
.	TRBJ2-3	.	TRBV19	CASNRGSTDTQYF	TGTGCCAGTAATCGGGGGAGCACAGATACGCAGTATTTT
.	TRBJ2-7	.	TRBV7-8	CASSLVAGESNEQYF	TGTGCCAGCAGCTTAGTAGCAGGGGAGAGCAACGAGCAGTACTTC
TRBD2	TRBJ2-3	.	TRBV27	CASSGWTSGSVFTDTQYF	TGTGCCAGCAGCGGCTGGACTAGCGGATCCGTCTTTACAGATACGCAGTATTTT
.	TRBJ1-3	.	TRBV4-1	CASSWDTSSGNTIYF	TGCGCCAGCTCCTGGGACACGAGCTCTGGAAACACCATATATTTT
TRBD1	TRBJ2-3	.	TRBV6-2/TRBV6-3	CASSRDRETDTQYF	TGTGCCAGCAGTCGGGACAGGGAGACAGATACGCAGTATTTT
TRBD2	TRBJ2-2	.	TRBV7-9	CASSWGGSPGELFF	TGTGCCAGCAGCTGGGGCGGGAGCCCCGGGGAGCTGTTTTTT
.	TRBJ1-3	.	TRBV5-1	CASSASSGGNTIYF	TGCGCCAGCAGCGCCTCCTCAGGGGGAAACACCATATATTTT
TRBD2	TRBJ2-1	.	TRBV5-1	CASSLSLAGDNEQFF	TGCGCCAGCAGCTTGTCACTAGCGGGAGACAATGAGCAGTTCTTC
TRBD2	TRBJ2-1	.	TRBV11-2	CASSSLGTSGGNEQFF	TGTGCCAGCAGCTCCCTAGGGACTAGCGGGGGAAATGAGCAGTTCTTC
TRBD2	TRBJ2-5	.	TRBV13	CASSAGLAGGTQETQYF	TGTGCCAGCAGCGCCGGACTAGCGGGAGGTACGCAAGAGACCCAGTACTTC
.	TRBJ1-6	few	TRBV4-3	CASSQDVGDGFSPLHF	TGCGCCAGCAGCCAAGATGTGGGAGACGGCTTTTCTCCCCTCCACTTT
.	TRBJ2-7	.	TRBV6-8	CASRAGLVYEQYF	TGTGCCAGCAGGGCGGGTCTGGTCTACGAGCAGTACTTC
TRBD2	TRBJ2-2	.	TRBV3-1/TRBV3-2	CASSQDSSGSRWLTGELFF	TGTGCCAGCAGCCAAGATTCGAGCGGGAGTAGGTGGCTAACCGGGGAGCTGTTTTTT
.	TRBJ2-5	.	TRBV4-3	CASSQRDSVETQYF	TGCGCCAGCAGCCAACGGGATTCGGTAGAGACCCAGTACTTC
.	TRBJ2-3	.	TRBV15	CATSRDRWPGTQYF	TGTGCCACCAGCAGAGATCGGTGGCCGGGGACGCAGTATTTT
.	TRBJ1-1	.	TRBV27	CASSLNSVINTEAFF	TGTGCCAGCAGTTTAAACAGTGTGATTAACACTGAAGCTTTCTTT
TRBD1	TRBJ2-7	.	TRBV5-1	CASSPTGDAYEQYF	TGCGCCAGCAGCCCGACAGGGGATGCCTACGAGCAGTACTTC
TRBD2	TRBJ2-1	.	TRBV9	CASSVAGGSYNEQFF	TGTGCCAGCAGCGTAGCGGGAGGCTCCTACAATGAGCAGTTCTTC
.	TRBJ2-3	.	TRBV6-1	CASSESDYLPTDTQYF	TGTGCCAGCAGTGAATCGGACTACCTCCCCACAGATACGCAGTATTTT
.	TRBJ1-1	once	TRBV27	CASSRLHVPNTEAFF	TGTGCCAGCAGTCGACTACACGTCCCGAACACTGAAGCTTTCTTT
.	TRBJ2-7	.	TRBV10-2	CASSESANLYEQYF	TGCGCCAGCAGTGAGTCGGCCAATTTGTACGAGCAGTACTTC
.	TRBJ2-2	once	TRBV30	CAWSVTGTGELFF	TGTGCCTGGAGTGTTACAGGCACCGGGGAGCTGTTTTTT
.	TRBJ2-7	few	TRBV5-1	CASSLTSYEQYF	TGCGCCAGCAGCTTGACCAGCTACGAGCAGTACTTC
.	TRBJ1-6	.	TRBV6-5	CAGLVAGSTSPLHF	TGTGCCGGCCTCGTGGCAGGGTCGACTTCACCCCTCCACTTT
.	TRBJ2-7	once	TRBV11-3	CASSLAGQGNYEQYF	TGTGCCAGCAGCTTAGCAGGGCAGGGAAACTACGAGCAGTACTTC
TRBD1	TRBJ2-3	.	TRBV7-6	CASSLRTGTSTDTQYF	TGTGCCAGCAGCCTACGGACAGGGACTAGCACAGATACGCAGTATTTT
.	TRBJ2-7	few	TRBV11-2	CASSVGLRVDEQYF	TGTGCCAGCAGCGTGGGACTCCGTGTAGACGAGCAGTACTTC
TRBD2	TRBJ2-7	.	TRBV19	CASSIRTSGGEYYEQYF	TGTGCCAGTAGTATCAGGACTAGCGGGGGGGAATACTACGAGCAGTACTTC
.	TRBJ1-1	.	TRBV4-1	CASSQDPGTVMNTEAFF	TGCGCCAGCAGCCAAGATCCGGGAACGGTGATGAACACTGAAGCTTTCTTT
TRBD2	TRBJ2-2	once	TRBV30	CAWSGLAGGMNTGELFF	TGTGCCTGGAGTGGACTAGCGGGAGGGATGAACACCGGGGAGCTGTTTTTT
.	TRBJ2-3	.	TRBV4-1	CASSLSADTQYF	TGCGCCAGCAGCCTCTCCGCGGATACGCAGTATTTT